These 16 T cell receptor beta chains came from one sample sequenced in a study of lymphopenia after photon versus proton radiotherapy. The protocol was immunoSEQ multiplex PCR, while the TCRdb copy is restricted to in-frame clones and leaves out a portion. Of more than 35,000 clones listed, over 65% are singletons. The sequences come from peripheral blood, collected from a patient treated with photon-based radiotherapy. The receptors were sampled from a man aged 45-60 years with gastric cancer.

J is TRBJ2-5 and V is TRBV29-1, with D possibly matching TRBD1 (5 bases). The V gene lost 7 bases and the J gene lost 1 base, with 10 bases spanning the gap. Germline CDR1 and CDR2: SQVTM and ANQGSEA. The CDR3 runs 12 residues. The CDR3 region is CSALDSQETQYF. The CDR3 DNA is TGCAGCGCTCTCGACAGCCAAGAGACCCAGTACTTC.

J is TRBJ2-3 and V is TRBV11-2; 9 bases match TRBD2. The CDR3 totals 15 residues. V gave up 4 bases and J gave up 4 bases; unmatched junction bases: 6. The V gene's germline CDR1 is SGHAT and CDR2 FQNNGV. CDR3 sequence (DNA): TGTGCCAGCAGCTCCTTAGCGGGAGTGTCAGATACGCAGTATTTT. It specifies CASSSLAGVSDTQYF. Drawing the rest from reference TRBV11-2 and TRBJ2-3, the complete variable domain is EAGVAQSPRYKIIEKRQSVAFWCNPISGHATLYWYQQILGQGPKLLIQFQNNGVVDDSQLPKDRFSAERLKGVDSTLKIQPAKLEDSAVYLCASSSLAGVSDTQYFGPGTRLTVL.

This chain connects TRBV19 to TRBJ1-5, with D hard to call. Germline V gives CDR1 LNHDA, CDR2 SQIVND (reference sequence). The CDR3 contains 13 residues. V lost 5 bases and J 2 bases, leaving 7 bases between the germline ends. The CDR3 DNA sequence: TGTGCCAGTAGTCCACATGGCAATCAGCCCCAGCATTTT. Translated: CASSPHGNQPQHF.

The CDR3 region is CASSQDGGRGSSGNTIYF. Here the CDR3 DNA reads TGTGCCAGCAGCCAAGATGGGGGGAGGGGGAGCTCTGGAAACACCATATATTTT. V and J are TRBV4-2 and TRBJ1-3; maybe TRBD1 (6 bases). The CDR3 spans 18 residues. CDR1 and CDR2 from the germline V gene are LGHNA and YNFKEQ. Trimming took off 0 bases at V and 0 bases at J, with 15 bases between the two ends.

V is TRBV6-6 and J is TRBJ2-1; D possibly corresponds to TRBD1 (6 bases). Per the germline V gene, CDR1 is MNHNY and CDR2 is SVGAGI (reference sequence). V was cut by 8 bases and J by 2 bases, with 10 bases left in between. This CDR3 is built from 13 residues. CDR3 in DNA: TGTGCCAGCGAGAGGGGGACCTACAATGAGCAGTTCTTC. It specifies CASERGTYNEQFF.

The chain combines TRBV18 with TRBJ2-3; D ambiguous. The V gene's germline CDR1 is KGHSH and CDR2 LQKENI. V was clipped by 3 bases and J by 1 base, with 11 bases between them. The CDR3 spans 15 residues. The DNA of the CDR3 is TGTGCCAGCTCACCTCTCGTGAGTCGCACAGATACGCAGTATTTT. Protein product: CASSPLVSRTDTQYF.

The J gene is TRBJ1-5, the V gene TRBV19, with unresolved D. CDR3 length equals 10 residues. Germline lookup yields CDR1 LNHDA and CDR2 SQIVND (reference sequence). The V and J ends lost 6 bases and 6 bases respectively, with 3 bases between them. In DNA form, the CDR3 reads TGTGCCAGTAGGAGTCAGCCCCAGCATTTT. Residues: CASRSQPQHF.

The CDR3 nucleotides are TGTGCCATCGGAGGGCAGGGGCAAACTTTCTTT. It specifies CAIGGQGQTFF. The chain uses TRBV27 and TRBJ1-1; D may be TRBD1 (6 bases). V was clipped by 10 bases and J by 12 bases, with 18 bases between them. The germline CDR1 and CDR2 sequences are MNHEY and SMNVEV (reference sequence). This CDR3 is 11 amino acids long.

The CDR3 sequence: CASSLPRGAQGEARYNEQFF. CDR3 bases: TGCGCCAGCAGCTTGCCTCGGGGGGCGCAAGGAGAGGCCCGGTACAATGAGCAGTTCTTC. The chain couples TRBV5-1 to TRBJ2-1; a possible D gene is TRBD2 (7 bases). V lost 1 base to trimming and J lost 4 bases, with 27 bases between them. Germline V gene data show CDR1 as SGHRS and CDR2 as YFSETQ. The length of the CDR3 is 20 residues.

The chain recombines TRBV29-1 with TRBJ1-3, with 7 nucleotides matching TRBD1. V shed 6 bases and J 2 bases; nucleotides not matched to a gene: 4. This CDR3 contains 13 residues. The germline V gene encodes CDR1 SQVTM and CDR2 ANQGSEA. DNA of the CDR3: TGCAGCGTGGGAACAGGGGCTGGAAACACCATATATTTT. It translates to CSVGTGAGNTIYF.

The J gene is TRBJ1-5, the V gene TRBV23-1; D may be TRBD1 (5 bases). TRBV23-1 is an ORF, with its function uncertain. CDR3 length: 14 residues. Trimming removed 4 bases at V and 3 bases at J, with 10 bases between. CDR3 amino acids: CASSRQGYNQPQHF. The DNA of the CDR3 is TGCGCCAGCAGTCGGCAGGGTTACAATCAGCCCCAGCATTTT.

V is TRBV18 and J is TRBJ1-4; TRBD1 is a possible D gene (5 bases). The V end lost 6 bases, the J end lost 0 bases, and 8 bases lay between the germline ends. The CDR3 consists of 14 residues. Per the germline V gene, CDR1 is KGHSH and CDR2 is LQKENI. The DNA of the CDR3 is TGTGCCAGCTCCCCGACAGCAACTAATGAAAAACTGTTTTTT. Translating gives CASSPTATNEKLFF.

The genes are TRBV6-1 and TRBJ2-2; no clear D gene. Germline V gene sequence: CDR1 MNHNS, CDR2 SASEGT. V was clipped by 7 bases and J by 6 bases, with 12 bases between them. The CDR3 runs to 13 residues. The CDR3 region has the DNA TGTGCCAGCACCTCCTATAGCCCCGGGGAGCTGTTTTTT. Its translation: CASTSYSPGELFF.

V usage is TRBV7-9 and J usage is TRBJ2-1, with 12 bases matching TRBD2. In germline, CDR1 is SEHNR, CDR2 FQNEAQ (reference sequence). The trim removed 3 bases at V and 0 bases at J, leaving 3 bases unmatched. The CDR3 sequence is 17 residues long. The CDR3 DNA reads TGTGCCAGCAGCTTCCTAGCGGGAGGGCCCTCCTACAATGAGCAGTTCTTC. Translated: CASSFLAGGPSYNEQFF.

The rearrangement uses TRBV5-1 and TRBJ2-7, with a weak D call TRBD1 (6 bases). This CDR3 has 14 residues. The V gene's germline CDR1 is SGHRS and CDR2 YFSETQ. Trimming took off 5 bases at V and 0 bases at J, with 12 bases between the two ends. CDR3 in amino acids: CASSGTGSSYEQYF. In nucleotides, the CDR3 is TGCGCCAGCAGTGGTACAGGGAGCTCCTACGAGCAGTACTTC.

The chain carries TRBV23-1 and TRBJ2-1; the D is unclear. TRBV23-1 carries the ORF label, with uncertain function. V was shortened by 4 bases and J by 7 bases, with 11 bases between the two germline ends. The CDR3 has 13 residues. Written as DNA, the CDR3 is TGCGCCAGCAGTCGGGTAGGATGGAATGAGCAGTTCTTC. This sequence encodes CASSRVGWNEQFF.